These 19 T cell receptor beta chains came from one sample sequenced in a study of shared clonotypes between healthy human individuals. Method: immunoSEQ multiplex PCR; TCRdb's copy keeps in-frame clones and lacks some. The sample yields roughly 520,000 clones, roughly 95% seen once. The sample comprised naive CD4+ T cells sorted from blood. This sample's subset: CD45RA+ positively selected. All receptors come from a woman aged 30 to 39 in good health.

V is TRBV5-1 and J is TRBJ2-2, with D possibly matching TRBD1 (6 bases). The germline V gene encodes CDR1 SGHRS and CDR2 YFSETQ. V was clipped by 5 bases and J by 6 bases, with 14 bases between them. The CDR3 is 14 residues long. The CDR3 loop reads CASRRTGYAGELFF. The CDR3, as DNA: TGCGCCAGCAGAAGAACAGGGTACGCCGGGGAGCTGTTTTTT.

The genes are TRBV2 and TRBJ2-7; TRBD2 agrees at 11 bases. V was pared by 6 bases and J by 7 bases, with 8 bases of the junction left unmatched. CDR1 and CDR2 (germline): SNHLY, FYNNEI. This CDR3 contains 14 residues. The CDR3 DNA sequence: TGTGCCAGCAGCTCAACTAGCGGGGGCTGGGAGCAGTACTTC. This codes for CASSSTSGGWEQYF.

J is TRBJ2-5 and V is TRBV5-1, with TRBD2 matching 12 bases. J was trimmed by 3 bases and V by 0 bases; bases with no gene match: 3. CDR3 size: 16 residues. Germline V lookup: CDR1 SGHRS, CDR2 YFSETQ. The CDR3 here is CASSLVLAGGEETQYF. In nucleotides, the CDR3 is TGCGCCAGCAGCTTGGTCCTAGCGGGAGGGGAAGAGACCCAGTACTTC.

The CDR3 DNA is TGTGCCAGCAGCCCGTGGGGGACAGGCGATACGCAGTATTTT. Translated: CASSPWGTGDTQYF. This chain connects TRBV7-8 to TRBJ2-3, with 8 bases aligning to TRBD1. The CDR3 consists of 14 residues. J gave up 6 bases and V 5 bases, and 7 bases lay outside the gene matches. The germline CDR1 and CDR2 sequences are SGHVS and FQNEAQ.

This clone has a single count. The chain combines TRBV6-1 with TRBJ2-3; TRBD2 aligns across 9 bases. CDR3 length: 15 amino acids. Trimming cost V 8 bases and J 6 bases; bases outside gene matches: 12. The germline gives CDR1 MNHNS, CDR2 SASEGT. This CDR3 reads CASVLGPAGGDTQYF. The CDR3 nucleotides read TGTGCCAGCGTCCTAGGGCCAGCGGGAGGTGATACGCAGTATTTT.

The chain couples TRBV7-9 to TRBJ2-2, with TRBD2 as a possible D gene (5 bases). Trimming took 0 bases from V and 1 from J, leaving 12 bases between them. The CDR3 sequence is 17 residues long. The V gene's germline CDR1 is SEHNR and CDR2 FQNEAQ (reference sequence). The CDR3 reads CASSLAPGSENTGELFF. The CDR3 bases are TGTGCCAGCAGCTTAGCGCCTGGGAGCGAGAACACCGGGGAGCTGTTTTTT.

The chain employs TRBV14 and TRBJ2-1; D remains unclear. Germline V gene lookup returns CDR1 SGHDN and CDR2 FVKESK. The CDR3 is 18 amino acids. Trimming pared 4 bases from V and 3 bases from J, leaving 22 bases between. Here the CDR3 DNA reads TGTGCCAGCAGCCCCTCGTTGGGCTCACTTAACGTCTACAATGAGCAGTTCTTC. This encodes CASSPSLGSLNVYNEQFF.

The rearrangement uses TRBV19 and TRBJ2-7, with 9 bases lining up with TRBD2. V lost 9 bases to trimming and J lost 2 bases; unmatched junction nucleotides: 11. Germline CDR1 and CDR2: LNHDA and SQIVND (reference sequence). This CDR3 spans 15 amino acids. The CDR3 loop is CASNTNSGGTYEQYF. The CDR3 nucleotides are TGTGCCAGCAATACTAATAGCGGGGGCACCTACGAGCAGTACTTC.

The chain joins TRBV4-1 to TRBJ2-3, with D possibly TRBD2 on 6 matching bases. Germline loops: CDR1 MGHRA, CDR2 YSYEKL. The CDR3 runs to 16 residues. The germline V and J ends were trimmed by 1 base and 4 bases, with 15 bases remaining between them. The CDR3 sequence: CASSQVEGGKADTQYF. The DNA of the CDR3 is TGCGCCAGCAGCCAAGTGGAGGGAGGAAAAGCAGATACGCAGTATTTT.

This clone was detected once. At one end the junction does not follow the germline gene, possibly because of a read error. In the same sample, other DNA sequences code for this CDR3. J is TRBJ1-1 and V is TRBV7-9, with D hard to call. In germline, CDR1 is SEHNR, CDR2 FQNEAQ (reference sequence). The CDR3 totals 12 residues. CDR3 amino acids: CASSLPSSEAFF. Written as DNA, the CDR3 is TGCGCCAGCAGCTTGCCCTCTTCTGAAGCTTTCTTT.

J is TRBJ2-7 and V is TRBV11-2; TRBD1 agrees at 9 bases. Trimming removed 7 bases from V and 2 bases from J; junction bases left unmatched: 9. The CDR3 is 15 residues long. Germline V gene lookup returns CDR1 SGHAT and CDR2 FQNNGV. The CDR3 bases are TGTGCCAGCACCACAGACAGGGGGGGGCCCTACGAGCAGTACTTC. This encodes CASTTDRGGPYEQYF.

The chain recombines TRBV28 with TRBJ2-1; 14 bases are a match to TRBD2. V lost 6 bases and J lost 5; bases outside the gene matches: 3. Germline values: CDR1 MDHEN, CDR2 SYDVKM. CDR3 size: 15 residues. The CDR3 region is CASRSGLAGDNEQFF. CDR3 coding DNA: TGTGCCAGCAGATCGGGACTAGCGGGAGACAATGAGCAGTTCTTC.

This chain connects TRBV6-5 to TRBJ2-7; TRBD1 aligns across 9 bases. The V gene's germline CDR1 is MNHEY and CDR2 SVGAGI. The CDR3 is 16 residues long. V lost 2 bases, J lost 4 bases, and 9 bases stayed unmatched. In nucleotides, the CDR3 is TGTGCCAGCAGTTACGGTCCGGGACAGGGCTTTTACGAGCAGTACTTC. Translating gives CASSYGPGQGFYEQYF.

The chain links TRBV4-2 to TRBJ2-1; D gene unclear. Trimming removed 0 bases from V and 0 bases from J, with 6 bases in between. The CDR3 loop spans 15 amino acids. The germline V gene has CDR1 LGHNA and CDR2 YNFKEQ. CDR3 protein: CASSQDVDSYNEQFF. The CDR3 nucleotides are TGTGCCAGCAGCCAAGATGTGGACTCCTACAATGAGCAGTTCTTC.

V is TRBV28 and J is TRBJ1-3; D uncertain. Trimming took 6 bases from V and 7 from J, leaving 19 bases between them. Germline V lookup: CDR1 MDHEN, CDR2 SYDVKM. This CDR3 spans 15 amino acids. Here the CDR3 DNA reads TGTGCCAGCAGCTATCCTAGGTCCGGGCGTAACACCATATATTTT. Translated, it gives CASSYPRSGRNTIYF.

The chain combines TRBV10-3 with TRBJ1-4; D may be TRBD1 (5 bases). V lost 3 bases and J 8 bases, leaving 22 bases between the germline ends. Germline V CDR1 and CDR2: ENHRY, SYGVKD. The CDR3 runs to 17 residues. This CDR3 is CAISDDPQGVGNEKLFF. CDR3 nucleotide sequence: TGTGCCATCAGTGACGACCCCCAGGGCGTGGGTAACGAAAAACTGTTTTTT.

This clone was seen only a few times. At one boundary the junction diverges from the germline segment, which might be a read error. The V and J genes are TRBV2 and TRBJ1-2; no clear D gene. Germline V gene sequence: CDR1 SNHLY, CDR2 FYNNEI. The CDR3 covers 14 residues. CDR3 residues: CASREDTANYGYTF. The CDR3 DNA reads TGTGCCAGCAGGGAAGACACAGCTAACTATGGCTACACCTTC.

The chain couples TRBV5-1 to TRBJ2-7, with 8 bases fitting TRBD2. The CDR3 is made up of 14 amino acids. V shed 2 bases and J 3 bases; nucleotides not matched to a gene: 4. CDR1 SGHRS and CDR2 YFSETQ come from the germline V gene. The CDR3 spells CASSFVTSDYEQYF. CDR3 DNA: TGCGCCAGCAGCTTTGTGACTAGCGACTACGAGCAGTACTTC.

This chain links TRBV16 with TRBJ2-5; weak D call: TRBD2 (6 bases). The CDR3 runs to 13 residues. V was trimmed by 5 bases and J by 5 bases, leaving 12 bases between them. The V gene's germline CDR1 is KGHSY and CDR2 FQNENV. The CDR3: CASSATGVETQYF. The CDR3, as DNA: TGTGCCAGCAGCGCCACGGGAGTCGAGACCCAGTACTTC.